This TCR beta chain is drawn from a study of metastatic and nonmetastatic thyroid tumors. Study as a whole: Repertoires were compared across blood and tumor or nodule tissue from malignant and benign thyroid patients. Study-wide results and caveats: Benign nodules were reported to have significantly lower TCR beta diversity than malignant thyroid tumors, in blood and tumor.

This clone has a handful of counts. Its antigen remains unidentified. Germline CDR1 reads WSHSY; CDR2 reads SAAADI. The trim removed 7 bases at V and 5 bases at J, leaving 3 bases unmatched. The CDR3 contains 12 residues. In the source study's methods: For papillary thyroid cancer, a distant-metastasis classifier was constructed from CDR3 differences observed across clinicopathological groups. TCRdb used MiXCR to call clones anew from the PCR reads. These V and J calls rely on TCRdb rather than the paper's analysis. The data hold around 18,000 clones, with 34% observed a single time. No treatment had been given to any patient before thyroid surgery.

The chain combines TRBV10-2 with TRBJ1-2, with 8 bases lining up with TRBD1. Sequencing input: tumor tissue. The TCR was taken from a female donor with papillary thyroid cancer or a benign thyroid nodule (not recorded which). Some clones in this sample may be carry-over from other donors' samples. CDR3 nucleotides: TGCGCCAGCACCGGGACAGGTTATGGCTACACCTTC. This gives the protein CASTGTGYGYTF.